This T cell receptor beta chain was captured in a study of shared clonotypes between healthy human individuals. General study points: In general, naive subsets displayed greater estimated richness than memory subsets did.

As to this clone: Its antigen is not known.

Naive CD8 cells were CD45RO-negative, positively selected for CCR7, excluding terminally differentiated effector memory CD45RA+ cells. This was a deep-level run. Investigators spread the genomic DNA of each subset evenly over several immunoSEQ plates. Authors' processing steps: ImmunoSEQ sequences covered only the junction and lacked quality scores; filtering therefore differed. Sequencing used immunoSEQ multiplex PCR; TCRdb keeps in-frame clones, though not all of them. The V and J calls and clone size were taken over from that table, and D and trimming were inferred from the DNA. This table holds around 600,000 clones, 85% to 95% found once. This TCR came from a woman aged 30 to 39 in good health. The source material was naive CD8+ T cells sorted from blood.

Here the CDR3 reads CAWSVWAGETQYF. The CDR3 DNA reads as TGTGCCTGGAGTGTTTGGGCGGGGGAGACCCAGTACTTC. The chain carries TRBV30 and TRBJ2-5; a weak D match, TRBD2 (6 bases). CDR1 is GTSNPN and CDR2 is SVGIG in the germline V gene (reference sequence). The CDR3 spans 13 residues. V lost 0 bases, J lost 5 bases, and 10 bases lay in between.